This paragraph reports one TCR beta chain. Antigen unknown. High-throughput TCR beta sequencing covered peripheral CD8+ and CD4+ T cells. TEMRA cells were enriched by FACS, and CD4+ and CD8+ T cells were negatively isolated. An amount of RNA that ranged from roughly 0.45 to 1 ug was reverse transcribed with random hexamers. Amplification of TCR beta CDR3 across 54 Vbeta and 13 Jbeta was performed with immunoSEQ multiplex PCR. TCRdb processed the immunoSEQ multiplex PCR reads anew with MiXCR; each CDR3 protein has one entry. The sample contains 130,000 to 150,000 distinct CDR3 sequences, around 94% of which appear only once. The data belong to a study of CD8 T cells in Susac syndrome. General study points: An acknowledgment was made by the study that its TCR sequencing and HLA analysis involved relatively few individuals.

Trimming pared 6 bases from V and 7 bases from J, leaving 13 bases between. Germline assignment: CDR1 SQVTM and CDR2 ANQGSEA. This CDR3 has 12 amino acids. The V call is TRBV29-1, the J call TRBJ1-5; possibly TRBD1 for D (6 bases). This sequence originates from a human donor in good health. Material: CD8+ T cells from PBMCs. The CDR3 DNA follows: TGCAGCGTGCAGGGGATCGAGCAGCCCCAGCATTTT. It codes for CSVQGIEQPQHF.